The source of this T cell receptor (beta chain) is a study of T cell clonality in common variable immunodeficiency. Only in-frame clones appear in the TCRdb table, and some are missing; sequencing was by immunoSEQ multiplex PCR. Recorded here are under 45,000 clones, none singletons. Notes on the study in general: Reportedly, TCR beta sequences from common variable immunodeficiency showed fewer deletions and N-nucleotide insertions.

This clone was seen ten or more times. Antigen unknown. The read is 3 residues too short to cover the CDR3 end, so that end is filled in from the germline J gene. Both groups were predominantly of Caucasian heritage. Germline lookup yields CDR1 SGHVS and CDR2 FNYEAQ. Trimming cost V 2 bases and J 2 bases; bases outside gene matches: 3. This CDR3 comprises 16 residues. This clonotype was obtained from a person aged 18 to 70 in good health. This sequence joins TRBV7-6 and TRBJ2-5; 12 positions agree with TRBD2. Sequenced sample: peripheral blood mononuclear cells. CDR3 DNA (partial): TGTGCCAGCAGCTTACGACTAGCGGGAGAGCAAGAGACC. Amino acids: CASSLRLAGEQET. The full CDR3 reads CASSLRLAGEQETQYF.